Presented here are 25 T cell receptor beta chains from one specimen sequenced in a study of blood T cell repertoires in COVID-19. The protocol was immunoSEQ multiplex PCR, while the TCRdb copy is restricted to in-frame clones and leaves out a portion. The table shows roughly 49,000 clones, with more than 70% occurring only once. Source material: peripheral blood. These receptors came from a woman of 80 years or more with acute or convalescent COVID-19.

About this clone itself: Here the CDR3 omits its conserved ending phenylalanine or tryptophan, so a read error is the likely source. It is unclear where the CDR3 begins or ends on the DNA, so no DNA is shown, and the CDR3 is as TCRdb lists it. The chain links TRBV10-1 to TRBJ1-2; the D call of TRBD1 is as the table states it, not checked on the DNA. CDR1 and CDR2 from the germline V gene are WNHNN and SYGVQD (reference sequence). Both ends counted, the CDR3 spans 13 residues. This CDR3 is CASRRDSNNSKTI.

The rearrangement uses TRBV20-1 and TRBJ1-1, with 8 bases lining up with TRBD1. Germline loops: CDR1 DFQATT, CDR2 SNEGSKA (reference sequence). The CDR3 is made up of 17 amino acids. With 3 bases clipped from V and 2 bases from J, the junction kept 14 bases outside the gene matches. CDR3 sequence reads: CSASAGRGRLGNTEAFF. The DNA of the CDR3 is TGCAGTGCTAGTGCGGGCAGGGGGCGACTTGGCAACACTGAAGCTTTCTTT.

This clone was found a few times. The gene calls are TRBV12-3 or TRBV12-4 and TRBJ1-2; 7 nucleotides agree with TRBD1. The CDR3 has 13 amino acids. Unmatched junction bases numbered 4, after V lost 4 bases and J lost 5 bases. The CDR3 is CASSSGTAYGYTF. CDR3 sequence (DNA): TGTGCCAGCAGTTCCGGGACAGCTTATGGCTACACCTTC.

The V call is TRBV12-3 or TRBV12-4, the J call TRBJ1-6; D gene ambiguous. Trimming pared 5 bases from V and 7 bases from J, leaving 9 bases between. The CDR3 totals 13 residues. CDR3 nucleotides: TGTGCCAGCAGTAGCGTAAAAAATTCACCCCTCCACTTT. Translating it yields CASSSVKNSPLHF.

This clone was picked up one time. The chain carries TRBV29-1 and TRBJ1-4; D uncertain. In germline, CDR1 is SQVTM, CDR2 ANQGSEA. Trimming removed 4 bases from V and 3 bases from J, with 15 bases in between. This CDR3 contains 15 residues. CDR3: CSVVGIEVANEKLFF. The CDR3 bases are TGCAGCGTTGTCGGGATTGAGGTGGCTAATGAAAAACTGTTTTTT. The entire variable domain, with the rest obtained from reference TRBV29-1 and TRBJ1-4, is as follows: SAVISQKPSRDICQRGTSLTIQCQVDSQVTMMFWYRQQPGQSLTLIATANQGSEATYESGFVIDKFPISRPNLTFSTLTVSNMSPEDSSIYLCSVVGIEVANEKLFFGSGTQLSVL.

The rearrangement uses TRBV5-1 and TRBJ1-5; tentatively, D is TRBD1 (6 bases). Germline-derived CDR1 and CDR2 are SGHRS and YFSETQ. V lost 4 bases and J 4 bases, leaving 18 bases between the germline ends. CDR3 length equals 16 residues. The CDR3 coding sequence is TGCGCCAGCAGCCTCACGGGTGGGGGCGGGAATCAGCCCCAGCATTTT. Translation: CASSLTGGGGNQPQHF.

The rearrangement uses TRBV7-9 and TRBJ1-2; perhaps TRBD1 as D (6 bases). Germline CDR1 is SEHNR and CDR2 is FQNEAQ (reference sequence). This CDR3 is 16 amino acids long. V lost 5 bases, J lost 2 bases, and 18 bases lay in between. The DNA of the CDR3 is TGTGCCAGCAGCACCACCTTCGGGCAGGGGAACTATGGCTACACCTTC. As protein: CASSTTFGQGNYGYTF.

The V call is TRBV10-1, the J call TRBJ1-4; D gene ambiguous. V was pared by 0 bases and J by 7 bases, with 12 bases between. Germline-derived CDR1 and CDR2 are WNHNN and SYGVQD (reference sequence). CDR3 size: 15 residues. Here the CDR3 DNA reads TGCGCCAGCAGTGAGTCTGGTCGGGTGGCTGAAAAACTGTTTTTT. Translating gives CASSESGRVAEKLFF.

This chain connects TRBV18 to TRBJ1-5, with 8 bases aligning to TRBD1. This CDR3 has 15 amino acids. V lost 5 bases, J lost 2 bases, and 5 bases stayed unmatched. Germline V CDR1 and CDR2: KGHSH, LQKENI. The CDR3 bases are TGTGCCAGCTCAGGAACGACAGGGGGCAATCAGCCCCAGCATTTT. Protein sequence: CASSGTTGGNQPQHF. The full variable domain, in which reference TRBV18 and TRBJ1-5 provide the parts outside the CDR3, is NAGVMQNPRHLVRRRGQEARLRCSPMKGHSHVYWYRQLPEEGLKFMVYLQKENIIDESGMPKERFSAEFPKEGPSILRIQQVVRGDSAAYFCASSGTTGGNQPQHFGDGTRLSIL.

This rearrangement joins TRBV7-2 to TRBJ2-7; 9 nucleotides agree with TRBD2. The CDR3 is 16 residues long. V lost 1 base to trimming and J lost 0 bases; unmatched junction nucleotides: 4. Germline lookup yields CDR1 SGHTA and CDR2 FQGNSA. DNA for the CDR3: TGTGCCAGCAGCTTAGGTAGCGGGGGCCCCTCCTACGAGCAGTACTTC. Translated: CASSLGSGGPSYEQYF.

CDR3 sequence reads: CASSPLRNQPQHF. As DNA, the CDR3 is TGTGCCAGCAGTCCCCTTCGGAATCAGCCCCAGCATTTT. The rearrangement uses TRBV12-3 or TRBV12-4 and TRBJ1-5; D gene uncertain. This CDR3 is 13 amino acids long. The V and J ends lost 5 bases and 4 bases respectively, with 9 bases between them.

The V and J genes are TRBV11-1 and TRBJ2-5; the match to TRBD1 covers 9 bases. The CDR3 runs to 15 residues. CDR1 is SGHAT, CDR2 FQDESV, per germline (reference sequence). V shed 5 bases and J 5 bases; nucleotides not matched to a gene: 9. CDR3 protein: CASSPPGTGYETQYF. The DNA for the CDR3 is TGTGCCAGCAGCCCCCCCGGGACAGGGTATGAGACCCAGTACTTC. Drawing the rest from reference TRBV11-1 and TRBJ2-5, the complete variable domain is EAEVAQSPRYKITEKSQAVAFWCDPISGHATLYWYRQILGQGPELLVQFQDESVVDDSQLPKDRFSAERLKGVDSTLKIQPAELGDSAMYLCASSPPGTGYETQYFGPGTRLLVL.

The rearrangement uses TRBV27 and TRBJ1-6; 9 bases align to TRBD1. Germline V lookup: CDR1 MNHEY, CDR2 SMNVEV (reference sequence). Germline trimming cut 3 bases from V and 9 bases from J; bases unmatched to any gene: 6. The CDR3 is 15 residues long. The CDR3 DNA is TGTGCCAGCAGTTTGGCCGGGACAGGGATTTCACCCCTCCACTTT. This encodes CASSLAGTGISPLHF.

The genes are TRBV3-1 (or the pseudogene TRBV3-2) and TRBJ1-2; 12 bases agree with TRBD1. The V gene end was trimmed by 2 bases and the J gene end by 8 bases; junction bases not matched to a gene: 6. CDR1 is LGHDT and CDR2 is YNNKEL in the germline V gene (reference sequence). This CDR3 region has 15 residues. The CDR3 nucleotides read TGTGCCAGCAGCCAATCGGGACAGGGGGCAAGAGGCTACACCTTC. As protein: CASSQSGQGARGYTF.

The chain employs TRBV5-4 and TRBJ2-5, with 8 bases aligning to TRBD2. The trim removed 6 bases at V and 5 bases at J, leaving 6 bases unmatched. This CDR3 has 13 amino acids. Germline loops: CDR1 SGHNT, CDR2 YYREEE (reference sequence). The CDR3 loop is CASTPLAGETQYF. DNA for the CDR3: TGTGCCAGCACCCCATTAGCGGGGGAGACCCAGTACTTC.

This chain joins TRBV5-1 and TRBJ1-1; possibly TRBD1 for D (6 bases). Germline CDR1 and CDR2: SGHRS and YFSETQ. The CDR3 is 14 amino acids. V lost 3 bases to trimming and J lost 0 bases, with 9 bases between them. The CDR3 spells CASSWGTLNTEAFF. The CDR3 DNA sequence: TGCGCCAGCAGCTGGGGGACACTGAACACTGAAGCTTTCTTT.

The chain carries TRBV18 and TRBJ1-1; D remains ambiguous. The CDR3 is made up of 14 amino acids. Germline CDR1 KGHSH, CDR2 LQKENI. V was clipped by 6 bases and J by 3 bases, with 14 bases between them. The chain's CDR3 is CASSPQKGDTEAFF. Written as DNA, the CDR3 is TGTGCCAGCTCGCCCCAGAAGGGAGACACTGAAGCTTTCTTT.

J is TRBJ1-4 and V is TRBV29-1; TRBD1 is a possible D gene (5 bases). The CDR3 is made up of 13 amino acids. Germline-derived CDR1 and CDR2 are SQVTM and ANQGSEA. The V end was cut by 4 bases, the J end by 5 bases, with 11 bases between. CDR3 sequence (DNA): TGCAGCGTTGGCACCGGGGGGAATGAAAAACTGTTTTTT. Protein: CSVGTGGNEKLFF.

This clone was counted a single time. This sequence joins TRBV19 and TRBJ1-2; the D gene is possibly TRBD1 (5 bases). There are 16 residues in the CDR3. Germline CDR1 is LNHDA and CDR2 is SQIVND (reference sequence). Trimming left V 9 bases short and J 0 bases short, with 20 bases between. Here the CDR3 DNA reads TGTGCCAGCCAGAGTGGCGGGACCGAAACTAACTATGGCTACACCTTC. This encodes CASQSGGTETNYGYTF.

There are a few counts of this clone. The J gene is TRBJ2-1, the V gene TRBV3-1 (or the pseudogene TRBV3-2), with 7 bases lining up with TRBD2. V shed 2 bases and J 1 base; nucleotides not matched to a gene: 2. Germline V gene sequence: CDR1 LGHDT, CDR2 YNNKEL (reference sequence). The CDR3 consists of 15 residues. The chain's CDR3 is CASSQLAVSYNEQFF. The CDR3 DNA is TGTGCCAGCAGCCAACTAGCGGTGTCCTACAATGAGCAGTTCTTC.

CDR3 coding DNA: TGTGCCAGCAAGCGAGAGTACGGGGTTGACACTGAAGCTTTCTTT. Translated: CASKREYGVDTEAFF. This sequence joins TRBV27 and TRBJ1-1; D remains ambiguous. Germline CDR1 is MNHEY and CDR2 is SMNVEV (reference sequence). The length of the CDR3 is 15 residues. Trimming removed 7 bases at V and 3 bases at J, with 18 bases between.

The V gene is TRBV11-2, the J gene TRBJ1-6; 9 bases agree with TRBD1. Unmatched junction bases numbered 5, after V lost 2 bases and J lost 9 bases. The CDR3 extends over 15 amino acids. From germline, CDR1 is SGHAT and CDR2 FQNNGV. CDR3 nucleotides: TGTGCCAGCAGCTTAAAGGGGACAGGGACTTCACCCCTCCACTTT. Translated, it gives CASSLKGTGTSPLHF.

The genes are TRBV9 and TRBJ1-2; D is undetermined. The germline V gene has CDR1 SGDLS and CDR2 YYNGEE. V lost 4 bases and J lost 4, with 8 bases in between. There are 12 residues in the CDR3. CDR3 nucleotide sequence: TGTGCCAGCAGCCCGGAGATCTATGGCTACACCTTC. Protein sequence: CASSPEIYGYTF.

The V gene is TRBV7-2, the J gene TRBJ1-2, with TRBD1 matching over 9 bases. The V gene's germline CDR1 is SGHTA and CDR2 FQGNSA. This CDR3 comprises 14 residues. After removal of 5 bases from V and 3 bases from J, the junction contained 4 bases not matched to a gene. The CDR3 DNA reads TGTGCCAGCAGCCATGGACAGGGGTACTATGGCTACACCTTC. It is translated as CASSHGQGYYGYTF. Complete variable domain (other parts from reference TRBV7-2 and TRBJ1-2): GAGVSQSPSNKVTEKGKDVELRCDPISGHTALYWYRQSLGQGLEFLIYFQGNSAPDKSGLPSDRFSAERTGGSVSTLTIQRTQQEDSAVYLCASSHGQGYYGYTFGSGTRLTVV.

The chain carries TRBV12-5 and TRBJ2-1, with 8 bases that match TRBD1. Germline assignment: CDR1 LGHNT and CDR2 FRNRAP. The J segment lost 9 bases and the V segment lost 6 bases, leaving 7 bases of the junction unmatched. CDR3 size: 13 residues. CDR3 in DNA: TGTGCTAGTGGAAAACAGGGGGTGACTGAGCAGTTCTTC. This codes for CASGKQGVTEQFF.